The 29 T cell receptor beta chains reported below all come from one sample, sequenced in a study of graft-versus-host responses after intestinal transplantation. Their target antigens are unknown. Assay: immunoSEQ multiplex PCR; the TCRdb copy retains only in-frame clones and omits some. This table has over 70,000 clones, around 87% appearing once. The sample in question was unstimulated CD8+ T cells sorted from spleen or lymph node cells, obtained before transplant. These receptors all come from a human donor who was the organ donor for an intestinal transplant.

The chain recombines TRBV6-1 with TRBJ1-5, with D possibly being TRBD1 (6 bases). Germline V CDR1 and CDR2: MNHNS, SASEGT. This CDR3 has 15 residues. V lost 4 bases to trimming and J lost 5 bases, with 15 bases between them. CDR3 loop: CASSVFSRGDQPQHF. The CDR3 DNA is TGTGCCAGCAGTGTATTTAGCAGGGGAGATCAGCCCCAGCATTTT.

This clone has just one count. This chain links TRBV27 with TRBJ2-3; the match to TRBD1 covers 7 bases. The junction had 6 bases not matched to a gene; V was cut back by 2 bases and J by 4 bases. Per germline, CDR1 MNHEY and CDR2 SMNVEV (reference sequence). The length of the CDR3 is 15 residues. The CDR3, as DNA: TGTGCCAGCAGTTTAGAGACAGGGAGCCCAGATACGCAGTATTTT. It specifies CASSLETGSPDTQYF.

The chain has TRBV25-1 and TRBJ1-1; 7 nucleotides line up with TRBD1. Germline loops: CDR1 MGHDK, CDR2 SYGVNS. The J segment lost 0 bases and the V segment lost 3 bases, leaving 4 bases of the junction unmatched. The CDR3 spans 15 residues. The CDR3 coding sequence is TGTGCCAGCAGTGAGGTACAGGGGATGAACACTGAAGCTTTCTTT. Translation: CASSEVQGMNTEAFF.

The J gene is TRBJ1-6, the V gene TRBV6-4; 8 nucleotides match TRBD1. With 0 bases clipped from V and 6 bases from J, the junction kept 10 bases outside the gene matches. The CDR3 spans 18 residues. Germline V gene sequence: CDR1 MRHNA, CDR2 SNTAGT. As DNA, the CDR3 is TGTGCCAGCAGTGACTCAAGGACAGGGCCAAGTCGTAATTCACCCCTCCACTTT. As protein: CASSDSRTGPSRNSPLHF.

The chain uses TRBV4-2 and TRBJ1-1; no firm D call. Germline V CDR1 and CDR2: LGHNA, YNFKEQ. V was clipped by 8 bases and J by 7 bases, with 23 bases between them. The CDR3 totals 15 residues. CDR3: CASGNSLGRRNEAFF. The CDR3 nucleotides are TGTGCCAGCGGAAACTCGCTGGGGAGACGAAATGAAGCTTTCTTT.

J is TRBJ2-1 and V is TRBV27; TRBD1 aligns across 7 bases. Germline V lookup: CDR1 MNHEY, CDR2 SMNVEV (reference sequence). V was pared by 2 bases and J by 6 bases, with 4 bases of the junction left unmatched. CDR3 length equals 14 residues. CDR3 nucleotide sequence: TGTGCCAGCAGTTTAAGCCGGGACAGCAATGAGCAGTTCTTC. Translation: CASSLSRDSNEQFF.

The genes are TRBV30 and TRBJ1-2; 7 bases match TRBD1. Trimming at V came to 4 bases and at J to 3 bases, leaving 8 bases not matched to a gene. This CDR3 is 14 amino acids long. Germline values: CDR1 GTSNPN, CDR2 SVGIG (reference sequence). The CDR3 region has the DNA TGTGCCTGGAATCCGGGACAGCCAGACTATGGCTACACCTTC. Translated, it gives CAWNPGQPDYGYTF.

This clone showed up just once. CDR3 in DNA: TGTGCCAGTATGCTGACAGGGGGGAACTATGGCTACACCTTC. Residues: CASMLTGGNYGYTF. The chain carries TRBV19 and TRBJ1-2, with TRBD1 matching 9 bases. Germline V gene lookup returns CDR1 LNHDA and CDR2 SQIVND (reference sequence). The junction had 5 bases not matched to a gene; V was cut back by 7 bases and J by 2 bases. The CDR3 spans 14 residues.

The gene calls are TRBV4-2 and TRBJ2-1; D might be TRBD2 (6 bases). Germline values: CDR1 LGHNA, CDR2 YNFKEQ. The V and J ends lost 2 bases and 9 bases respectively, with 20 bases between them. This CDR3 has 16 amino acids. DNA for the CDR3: TGTGCCAGCAGCCAAAGAGGACTAAGTCCTTTCGTTGAGCAGTTCTTC. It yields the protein CASSQRGLSPFVEQFF.

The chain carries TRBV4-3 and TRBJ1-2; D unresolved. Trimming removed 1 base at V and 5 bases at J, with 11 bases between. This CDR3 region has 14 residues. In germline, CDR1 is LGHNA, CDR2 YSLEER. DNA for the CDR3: TGCGCCAGCAGCCAAGGTTACAGTTTATATGGCTACACCTTC. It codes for CASSQGYSLYGYTF.

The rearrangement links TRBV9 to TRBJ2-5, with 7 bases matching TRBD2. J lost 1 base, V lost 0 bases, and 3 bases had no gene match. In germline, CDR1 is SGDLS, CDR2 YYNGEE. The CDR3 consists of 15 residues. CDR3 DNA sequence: TGTGCCAGCAGCGTAGGGGGGGGGACCCAAGAGACCCAGTACTTC. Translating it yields CASSVGGGTQETQYF.

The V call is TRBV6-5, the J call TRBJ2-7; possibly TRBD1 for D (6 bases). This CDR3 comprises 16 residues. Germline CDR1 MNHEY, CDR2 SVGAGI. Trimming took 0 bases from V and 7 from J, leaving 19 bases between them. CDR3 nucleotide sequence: TGTGCCAGCAGTTACTCGATTCTGGGGGCTGGAGAAGAGCAGTACGTC. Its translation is CASSYSILGAGEEQYV.

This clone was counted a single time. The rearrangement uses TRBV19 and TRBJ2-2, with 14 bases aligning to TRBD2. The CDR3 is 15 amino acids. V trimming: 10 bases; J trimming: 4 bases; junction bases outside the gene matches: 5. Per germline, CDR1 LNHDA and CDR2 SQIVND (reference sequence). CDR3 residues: CATGLAGALTGELFF. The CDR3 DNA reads TGTGCCACGGGACTAGCGGGGGCCCTCACCGGGGAGCTGTTTTTT.

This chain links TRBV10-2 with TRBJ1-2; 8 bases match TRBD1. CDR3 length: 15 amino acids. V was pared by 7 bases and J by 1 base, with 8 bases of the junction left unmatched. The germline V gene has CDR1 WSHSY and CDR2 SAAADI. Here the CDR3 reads CASNGQGQNNYGYTF. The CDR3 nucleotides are TGCGCCAGCAACGGACAGGGCCAAAATAACTATGGCTACACCTTC.

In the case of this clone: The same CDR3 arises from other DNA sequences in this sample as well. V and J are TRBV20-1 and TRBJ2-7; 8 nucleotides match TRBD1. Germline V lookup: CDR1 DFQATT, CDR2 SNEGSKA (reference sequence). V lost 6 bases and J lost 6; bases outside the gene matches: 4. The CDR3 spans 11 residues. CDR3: CSASGTGEQYV. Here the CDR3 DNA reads TGCAGTGCATCCGGGACAGGCGAGCAGTACGTC.

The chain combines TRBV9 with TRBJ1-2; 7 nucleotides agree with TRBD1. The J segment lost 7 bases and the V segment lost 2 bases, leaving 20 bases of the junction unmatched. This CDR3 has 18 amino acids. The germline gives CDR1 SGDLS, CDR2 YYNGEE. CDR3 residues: CASSVTQDRPPSRGGYTF. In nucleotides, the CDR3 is TGTGCCAGCAGCGTTACCCAGGACAGGCCTCCTTCTAGGGGTGGCTACACCTTC.

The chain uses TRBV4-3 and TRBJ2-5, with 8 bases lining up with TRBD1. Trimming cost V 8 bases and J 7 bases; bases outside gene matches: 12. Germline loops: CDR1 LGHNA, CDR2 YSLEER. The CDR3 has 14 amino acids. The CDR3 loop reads CASSPRTGIGTQYF. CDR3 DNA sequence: TGCGCCAGCTCGCCCCGGACAGGGATTGGGACCCAGTACTTC.

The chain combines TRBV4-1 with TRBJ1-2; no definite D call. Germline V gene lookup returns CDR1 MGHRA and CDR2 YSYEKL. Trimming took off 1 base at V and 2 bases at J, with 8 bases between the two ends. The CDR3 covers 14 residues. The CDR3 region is CASSQVARNYGYTF. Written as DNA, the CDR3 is TGCGCCAGCAGCCAAGTTGCCAGAAACTATGGCTACACCTTC.

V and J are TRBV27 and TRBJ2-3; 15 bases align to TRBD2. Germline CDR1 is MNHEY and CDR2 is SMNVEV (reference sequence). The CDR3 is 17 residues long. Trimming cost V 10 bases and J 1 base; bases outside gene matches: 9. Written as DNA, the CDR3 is TGTGCCACCAAGGGACTAGCGGGGGGTCCCGGCACAGATACGCAGTATTTT. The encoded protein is CATKGLAGGPGTDTQYF.

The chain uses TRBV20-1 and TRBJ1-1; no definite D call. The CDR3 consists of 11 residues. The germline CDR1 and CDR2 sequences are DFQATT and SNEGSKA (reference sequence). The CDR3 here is CSAPVDTEAFF. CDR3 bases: TGCAGCGCTCCCGTCGACACTGAAGCTTTCTTT.

CDR3 bases: TGTGCCAGCTCTTTTTCAGGGGCCGACACAGATACGCAGTATTTT. Translated, it gives CASSFSGADTDTQYF. This chain links TRBV7-6 with TRBJ2-3, with D perhaps TRBD1 (6 bases). This CDR3 comprises 15 residues. Germline V gene sequence: CDR1 SGHVS, CDR2 FNYEAQ. Trimming shortened V by 8 bases and J by 2 bases, and 17 bases separated the two germline ends. The full variable domain, in which reference TRBV7-6 and TRBJ2-3 provide the parts outside the CDR3, is GAGVSQSPRYKVTKRGQDVALRCDPISGHVSLYWYRQALGQGPEFLTYFNYEAQQDKSGLPNDRFSAERPEGSISTLTIQRTEQRDSAMYRCASSFSGADTDTQYFGPGTRLTVL.

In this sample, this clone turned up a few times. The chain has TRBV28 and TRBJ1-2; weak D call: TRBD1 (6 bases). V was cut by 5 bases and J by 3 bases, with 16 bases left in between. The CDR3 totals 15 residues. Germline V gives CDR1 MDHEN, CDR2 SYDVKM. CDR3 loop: CASSTSPDRYYGYTF. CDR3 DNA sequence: TGTGCCAGCAGTACCAGCCCGGACAGATACTATGGCTACACCTTC.

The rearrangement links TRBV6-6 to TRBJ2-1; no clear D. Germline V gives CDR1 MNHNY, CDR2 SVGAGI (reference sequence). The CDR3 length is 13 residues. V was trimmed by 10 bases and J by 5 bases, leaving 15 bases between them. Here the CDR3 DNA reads TGTGCCACCTCAGAGCACAGTAACAATGAGCAGTTCTTC. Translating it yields CATSEHSNNEQFF.

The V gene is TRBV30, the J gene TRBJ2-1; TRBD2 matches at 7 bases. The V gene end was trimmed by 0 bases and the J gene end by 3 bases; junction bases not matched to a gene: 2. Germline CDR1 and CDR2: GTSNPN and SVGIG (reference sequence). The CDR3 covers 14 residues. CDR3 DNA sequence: TGTGCCTGGAGTGTGGCTAGCGGCTACAATGAGCAGTTCTTC. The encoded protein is CAWSVASGYNEQFF. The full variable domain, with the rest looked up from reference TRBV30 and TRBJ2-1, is SQTIHQWPATLVQPVGSPLSLECTVEGTSNPNLYWYRQAAGRGLQLLFYSVGIGQISSEVPQNLSASRPQDRQFILSSKKLLLSDSGFYLCAWSVASGYNEQFFGPGTRLTVL.

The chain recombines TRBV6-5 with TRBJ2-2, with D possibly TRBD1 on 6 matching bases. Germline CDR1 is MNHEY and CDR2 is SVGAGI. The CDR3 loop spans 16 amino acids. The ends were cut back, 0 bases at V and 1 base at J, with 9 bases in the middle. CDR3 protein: CASSYSVTGNTGELFF. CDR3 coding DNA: TGTGCCAGCAGTTACTCGGTGACAGGGAACACCGGGGAGCTGTTTTTT.

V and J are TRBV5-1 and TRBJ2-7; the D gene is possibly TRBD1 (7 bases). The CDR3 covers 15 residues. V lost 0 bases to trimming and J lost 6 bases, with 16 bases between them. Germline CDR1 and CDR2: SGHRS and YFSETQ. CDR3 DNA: TGCGCCAGCAGCTTGGAGGCAGGGGGAGGCCTCGAGCAGTACGTC. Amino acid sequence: CASSLEAGGGLEQYV.

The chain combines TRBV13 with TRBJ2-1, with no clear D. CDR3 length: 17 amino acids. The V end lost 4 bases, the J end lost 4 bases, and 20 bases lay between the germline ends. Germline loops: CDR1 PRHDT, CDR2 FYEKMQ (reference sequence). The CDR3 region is CASSSIDIPGPYNEQFF. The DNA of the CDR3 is TGTGCCAGCAGCTCCATCGACATACCTGGCCCTTACAATGAGCAGTTCTTC.

DNA for the CDR3: TGCGCCAGCAGCCAACGAACAGGGGATACGCAGTATTTT. This codes for CASSQRTGDTQYF. The gene calls are TRBV4-1 and TRBJ2-3, with D tentatively TRBD1 (6 bases). The germline gives CDR1 MGHRA, CDR2 YSYEKL. The CDR3 contains 13 residues. The ends were cut back, 2 bases at V and 6 bases at J, with 9 bases in the middle.

CDR3 in amino acids: CASSFLQGGTEAFF. CDR3 bases: TGTGCCAGCAGTTTTCTACAGGGGGGAACTGAAGCTTTCTTT. This sequence joins TRBV27 and TRBJ1-1; 8 bases match TRBD1. Germline-derived CDR1 and CDR2 are MNHEY and SMNVEV (reference sequence). After removal of 3 bases from V and 5 bases from J, the junction contained 5 bases not matched to a gene. CDR3 size: 14 residues.